This TCR beta chain was observed in a study of OX40 agonist ivuxolimab in advanced cancers. A word on this clone: Its cognate antigen is unknown.

The ends were cut back, 0 bases at V and 8 bases at J, with 14 bases in the middle. The germline V gene has CDR1 MNHNS and CDR2 SASEGT. There are 15 residues in the CDR3. Profiled with immunoSEQ multiplex PCR; TCRdb holds only in-frame clones, not every one. The sample shows about 69,000 clones, about three quarters of them seen only once. Study-wide findings and caveats: Nonresponders included some who also had low normalized T-cell clonal expansion.

This chain uses TRBV6-1 with TRBJ1-5; D might be TRBD1 (5 bases). The sequence was collected from an adult with an advanced solid tumor such as melanoma, head and neck, liver or kidney cancer. Specimen: CD4+ or CD8+ T cells sorted from blood, collected in a trial of the OX40 agonist ivuxolimab. CDR3 region: CASSEAGGTVKPQHF. The DNA of the CDR3 is TGTGCCAGCAGTGAAGCCGGGGGTACGGTGAAGCCCCAGCATTTT.